This TCR beta chain appears in the sequencing data of a study of T cell repertoires in cytomegalovirus infection (dated by TCRdb to about 2019). Notes on the research overall: Donor HLA type was relevant to the analysis, because carriage of CMV infection together with the matching HLA type was indicated by public TCR beta signatures. Broad study findings and their caveats: Cumulative frequency of public TCR beta family members discriminated carriers of CMV infection plus the relevant HLA type in this cohort and an independent approximately 350-donor cohort. The ex vivo response was dominated by HLA-C-restricted CMV-specific TCR beta clonotypes, and the single most frequent clonotype in two of eight donors was supplied by these HLA-C-restricted clonotypes.

Note on this clonotype: Its recognized antigen is unknown. Per-base quality was not reported, and no clone a single base away is much larger than it.

Spanning cysteine to phenylalanine, the CDR3 consists of 15 amino acids. Here the CDR3 DNA is all that survives: 45 bases in frame from base 1. From V the trimming removes 4 bases and from J it removes 3 bases, while the gene matches leave 5 bases of the junction unaccounted for. According to the germline V gene, CDR1 reads KGHSH and CDR2 reads LQKENI. The instrument given in TCRdb is Illumina HiSeq 1500. The public reads were reanalyzed by TCRdb: fastp trimming at Q25, MiXCR alignment, in-frame beta chains only. Records with the same CDR3 protein are collapsed into one entry carrying the most frequent genes and DNA. Across this sample there are a few hundred thousand distinct CDR3 sequences, with approximately 8.3% seen only once. In total, the top ten clones hold about 14% of the sample.

The clonotype was recovered from a human donor in good health (CMV status not recorded). Some clones in this sample may be carry-over from other donors' samples. The sequenced material came from PBMCs. The V gene is TRBV18 and the J gene is TRBJ2-1; 8 bases in between match TRBD1. The DNA sequence is given as TGTGCCAGCTCACAAAGGACAGGGAACTACAATGAGCAGTTCTTC. Its coded protein is CASSQRTGNYNEQFF.